This T cell receptor beta chain appears in the sequencing data of a study of blood T cell repertoires in COVID-19 (dated by TCRdb to 2018 to 2020). Background on the whole study: Samples covering the acute and convalescent phases of COVID-19 were provided by collaborators in the United States, Italy and Spain. The material from the prospective study consisted of cDNA or gDNA derived from T cells, B-cell-depleted T cells, or PBMCs. Deeply sampled blood TCRbeta repertoires from subjects exposed to, actively infected with, or recovered from COVID-19 were included in the dataset. The repertoires were made available in a free public database intended to serve as a resource for research on the immune response to SARS-CoV-2. Samples came from the ongoing ImmuneRACE study (first 160 participants) plus 1,254 subjects from 6 global collaborators. A de-identified subject ID, COVID-19 status, age in years and sex were almost always included in the sample metadata. Where available, HLA class I and class II types were obtained from metadata supplied by the sample provider rather than from assay-based typing.

As to this clone: This receptor's antigen is unknown. Per-base quality was not reported, and no clone a single base away is much larger than it. Other DNA sequences of this sample code for an identical CDR3.

TCRbeta CDR3 regions were amplified from genomic DNA by means of the immunoSEQ Assay, a bias-controlled multiplex PCR. Per the original workflow: Nucleated cell counts per sample were estimated from amplification of reference gene primers within the assay. To quantify the absolute abundance of each unique TCRbeta CDR3 rearrangement, sequence reads were collapsed and filtered. For each sample, productive Simpson clonality was calculated as the square root of Simpson's diversity index across productive rearrangements. The source is immuneACCESS, and TCRdb retained only in-frame sequences with V and J called. Part of the clones is not carried over; for the studies checked, unresolved V genes explain less than half of this, and the remainder is unexplained. The V and J calls and clone size were taken over from that table, and D and trimming were inferred from the DNA. Here the sample has 150,000 to 200,000 clones; roughly 90% occur a single time. Jointly, the top ten make up about a quarter of the sample.

The research as a whole found: Clinical and demographic metadata were provided uncurated, with the amount varying by source and participant.

V is cut back by 2 bases and J by 8 bases, with 4 bases in the junction unmatched. The germline V gene (reference sequence) gives CDR1 as LNHDA and CDR2 as SQIVND. CDR3 length: 13 amino acids, cysteine to phenylalanine. The read is trimmed to its CDR3 DNA, 39 bases read in frame from base 1. Each collaborating institution followed its own protocols to collect whole blood in K2EDTA tubes. For TCRbeta analysis, collaborator samples were shipped as frozen whole blood, as isolated PBMCs, or as DNA extracted from either sample type. The sequencing sample was made of peripheral blood. This clonotype originated in a man aged 55 to 70 with acute or convalescent COVID-19. The chain employs TRBV19 and TRBJ1-1; a stretch of 8 junction bases matches TRBD1. The DNA sequence is as follows: TGTGCCAGTAGTATAATGGCAGGGGGCGAAGCTTTCTTT. It translates as CASSIMAGGEAFF.